Listed here are 8 T cell receptor beta chains from one sample, sequenced in a study of cytomegalovirus exposure and HLA in healthy donors. The PCR was carried out with 60 Vbeta primers and 13 Jbeta primers. Clones were sequenced by immunoSEQ multiplex PCR, and TCRdb holds only the in-frame ones, with some missing. The repertoire holds 90,000 to 140,000 clones, with over 70% as singletons. The source material was PBMCs. These receptors all stem from a male donor in good health and CMV-seronegative.

V is TRBV27 and J is TRBJ2-7; no clear D. CDR3 length: 10 residues. CDR1 MNHEY and CDR2 SMNVEV come from the germline V gene (reference sequence). V dropped 5 bases and J dropped 5 bases, with 4 bases sitting between them. The CDR3 loop reads CASSPDEQYF. The CDR3 nucleotides read TGTGCCAGCAGTCCGGACGAGCAGTACTTC.

This clone was recorded a few times. Other DNA sequences in this sample translate to the same CDR3. The J gene is TRBJ2-6, the V gene TRBV28, with a weak D call TRBD2 (5 bases). The ends were cut back, 5 bases at V and 1 base at J, with 6 bases in the middle. The CDR3 runs 14 residues. Germline V gives CDR1 MDHEN, CDR2 SYDVKM. The CDR3 DNA follows: TGTGCCAGCAGTCGGGGTTCTGGGGCCAACGTCCTGACTTTC. Translating it yields CASSRGSGANVLTF.

The chain carries TRBV6-4 and TRBJ2-7; no firm D call. V shed 3 bases and J shed 5 bases, with 20 bases lying between them. The CDR3 is made up of 16 amino acids. Germline V gene lookup returns CDR1 MRHNA and CDR2 SNTAGT. CDR3 amino acids: CASSESLLEAKDEQYF. CDR3 nucleotides: TGTGCCAGCAGTGAATCCCTGCTAGAAGCAAAGGACGAGCAGTACTTC.

The chain carries TRBV6-5 and TRBJ2-7; 7 bases align to TRBD2. The CDR3 runs 14 residues. The V and J ends lost 4 bases and 2 bases, in that order; junction bases with no gene match: 5. Germline V gene data show CDR1 as MNHEY and CDR2 as SVGAGI. For the CDR3, the DNA is TGTGCCAGCAGTTCATCTAGCGGAACCTACGAGCAGTACTTC. This translates into CASSSSSGTYEQYF.

The J gene is TRBJ2-3, the V gene TRBV9, with D unresolved. The V gene's germline CDR1 is SGDLS and CDR2 YYNGEE. There are 12 residues in the CDR3. V shed 5 bases and J shed 8 bases, with 12 bases lying between them. The CDR3 coding sequence is TGTGCCAGCAGTCCTTCTACGGTTACGCAGTATTTT. Translating it yields CASSPSTVTQYF.

The CDR3 bases are TGTGCCAGCAGTGAAGGGCGGGAGTCCAATGAGCAGTTCTTC. Its protein is CASSEGRESNEQFF. V is TRBV6-4 and J is TRBJ2-1, with 7 bases aligning to TRBD2. CDR3 length: 14 amino acids. With V trimmed by 3 bases and J by 6 bases, 5 bases remained unmatched. Germline V gene lookup returns CDR1 MRHNA and CDR2 SNTAGT.

The rearrangement uses TRBV5-6 and TRBJ2-5, with 7 bases aligning to TRBD2. V trimming: 4 bases; J trimming: 3 bases; junction bases outside the gene matches: 6. The V gene's germline CDR1 is SGHDT and CDR2 YYEEEE. This CDR3 contains 14 residues. The CDR3 sequence is CASSKRDGKETQYF. As DNA, the CDR3 is TGTGCCAGCAGCAAGCGGGACGGGAAAGAGACCCAGTACTTC.

The V gene is TRBV2, the J gene TRBJ2-2, with D tentatively TRBD1 (6 bases). Trimming removed 5 bases at V and 0 bases at J, with 13 bases between. Germline values: CDR1 SNHLY, CDR2 FYNNEI. This CDR3 contains 16 residues. This CDR3 is CASSFPGHTNTGELFF. CDR3 in DNA: TGTGCCAGCAGTTTCCCGGGACATACGAACACCGGGGAGCTGTTTTTT.